Here is one TCR beta chain with its context. In germline, CDR1 is SGHTA, CDR2 FQGNSA. The CDR3 has 15 residues. Trimming took 3 bases from V and 3 from J, leaving 14 bases between them. This sample was taken from a study of blood T cell repertoires in COVID-19. Study overall: Samples came from the United States, Italy and Spain, spanning acute and convalescent COVID-19.

Per the authors' pipeline: For nucleated cells, counts were estimated from reference gene primer amplification. The method was immunoSEQ multiplex PCR; TCRdb's version includes in-frame clones alone and lacks a portion of them. V and J calls plus clone size are reproduced from that table; the DNA served to infer D and trimming. The sample shows 120,000 to 150,000 clones, about 87% of them seen only once. The source material was peripheral blood. The origin of this receptor is a woman aged 45-65 years with active or convalescent COVID-19. The chain joins TRBV7-2 to TRBJ1-2; D might be TRBD1 (5 bases). The CDR3 reads CASSLQNVGDYGYTF. The CDR3 nucleotides read TGTGCCAGCAGCTTGCAGAATGTAGGGGACTATGGCTACACCTTC.